A single sample is the source of the 6 T cell receptor beta chains below, sequenced in a study of blood T cell repertoires in COVID-19. TCRdb's table, derived via immunoSEQ multiplex PCR, lists solely in-frame clones and lacks some. The sample has tens of thousands of clones, 90% seen once; the top ten hold around 0.47%. The sequenced material came from peripheral blood. These receptors all come from a man in his fifties or sixties with COVID-19, enrolled during active disease.

The chain has TRBV4-3 and TRBJ2-2, with D tentatively TRBD1 (6 bases). CDR3 length equals 15 residues. Germline V gene sequence: CDR1 LGHNA, CDR2 YSLEER. The germline V and J ends were trimmed by 0 bases and 1 base, with 6 bases remaining between them. The CDR3 reads CASSQEQGNTGELFF. CDR3 bases: TGCGCCAGCAGCCAAGAACAGGGGAACACCGGGGAGCTGTTTTTT.

The chain combines TRBV2 with TRBJ2-7; TRBD1 matches 7 bases. There are 14 residues in the CDR3. In germline, CDR1 is SNHLY, CDR2 FYNNEI. Trimming removed 2 bases from V and 0 bases from J; junction bases left unmatched: 1. DNA for the CDR3: TGTGCCAGCAGTGAACAGGGGGTCTCCTACGAGCAGTACTTC. Its protein product is CASSEQGVSYEQYF.

The chain uses TRBV10-1 and TRBJ1-5; 8 bases align to TRBD1. This CDR3 has 16 amino acids. Germline V gene lookup returns CDR1 WNHNN and CDR2 SYGVQD (reference sequence). V lost 4 bases, J lost 0 bases, and 5 bases stayed unmatched. CDR3 region: CASSASDRASNQPQHF. DNA for the CDR3: TGCGCCAGCAGTGCCTCGGACAGGGCTAGCAATCAGCCCCAGCATTTT.

The chain joins TRBV27 to TRBJ1-6; TRBD1 matches 9 bases. V trimming: 4 bases; J trimming: 10 bases; junction bases outside the gene matches: 11. The CDR3 length is 16 residues. Germline V gene lookup returns CDR1 MNHEY and CDR2 SMNVEV (reference sequence). CDR3 amino acids: CASSSYRDRVGSPLHF. The CDR3 coding sequence is TGTGCCAGCAGTTCCTACCGGGACAGGGTAGGATCACCCCTCCACTTT.

V usage is TRBV7-9 and J usage is TRBJ2-7; TRBD1 aligns across 11 bases. CDR1 and CDR2 from the germline V gene are SEHNR and FQNEAQ (reference sequence). The CDR3 loop spans 13 amino acids. Trimming took 5 bases from V and 7 from J; bases not matched to a gene: 4. This CDR3 reads CASSLDRGLEQYF. Written as DNA, the CDR3 is TGTGCCAGCAGCCTGGACAGGGGGCTGGAGCAGTACTTC.

This clone was recorded only once. The gene calls are TRBV4-1 and TRBJ1-2; 8 nucleotides agree with TRBD1. Trimming at V came to 5 bases and at J to 3 bases, leaving 5 bases not matched to a gene. The length of the CDR3 is 14 residues. Germline CDR1 and CDR2: MGHRA and YSYEKL. DNA of the CDR3: TGCGCCAGCAGCGGGCTGACAGGGGACTATGGCTACACCTTC. It yields the protein CASSGLTGDYGYTF.